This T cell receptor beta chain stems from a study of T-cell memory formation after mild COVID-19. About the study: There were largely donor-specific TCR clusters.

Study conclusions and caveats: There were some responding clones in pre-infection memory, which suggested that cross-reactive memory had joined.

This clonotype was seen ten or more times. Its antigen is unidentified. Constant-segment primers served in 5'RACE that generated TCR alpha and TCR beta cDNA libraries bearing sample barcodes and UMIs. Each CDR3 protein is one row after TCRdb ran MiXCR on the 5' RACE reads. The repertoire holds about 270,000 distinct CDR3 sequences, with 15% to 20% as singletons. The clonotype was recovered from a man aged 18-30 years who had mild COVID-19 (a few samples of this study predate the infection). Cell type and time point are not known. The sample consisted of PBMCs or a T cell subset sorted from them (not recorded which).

The CDR3 bases are TGTGCCAGCAGCCCCTCCACCGGGGAGCTGTTTTTT. It yields the protein CASSPSTGELFF. This chain uses TRBV7-3 with TRBJ2-2; D uncertain. Germline V gene data show CDR1 as SGHTA and CDR2 as FQGTGA. The CDR3 totals 12 residues. Trimming took 5 bases from V and 4 from J, leaving 5 bases between them.